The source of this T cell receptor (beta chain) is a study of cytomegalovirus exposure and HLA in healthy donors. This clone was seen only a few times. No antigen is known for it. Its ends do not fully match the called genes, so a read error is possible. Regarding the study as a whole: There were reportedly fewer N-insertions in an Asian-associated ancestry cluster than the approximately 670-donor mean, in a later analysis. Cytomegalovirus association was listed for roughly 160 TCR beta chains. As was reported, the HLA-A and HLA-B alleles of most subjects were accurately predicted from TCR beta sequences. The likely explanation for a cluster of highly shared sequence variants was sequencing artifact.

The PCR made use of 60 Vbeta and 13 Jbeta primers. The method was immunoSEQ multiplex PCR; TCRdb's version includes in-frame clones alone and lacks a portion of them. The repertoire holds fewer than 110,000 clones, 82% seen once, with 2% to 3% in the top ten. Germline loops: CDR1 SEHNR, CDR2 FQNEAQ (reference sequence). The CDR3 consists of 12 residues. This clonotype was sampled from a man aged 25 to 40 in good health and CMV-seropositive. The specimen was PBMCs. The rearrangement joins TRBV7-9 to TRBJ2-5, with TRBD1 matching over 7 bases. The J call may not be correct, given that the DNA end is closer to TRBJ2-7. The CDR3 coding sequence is TGTTCCAGCAGCTCGGACAGGTACGAGCAGTACTTC. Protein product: CSSSSDRYEQYF.